This TCR beta chain came from a study of preoperative IRX-2 immunotherapy in early breast cancer. Treatment here: preoperative locoregional IRX-2 cytokine immunotherapy. Samples came from a phase Ib trial of preoperative locoregional IRX-2 cytokine immunotherapy. This clone has only a few counts. The method was immunoSEQ multiplex PCR; TCRdb's version includes in-frame clones alone and lacks a portion of them. The sample lists around 24,000 clones, around 75% occurring once. This CDR3 region has 12 residues. Germline loops: CDR1 MNHGY, CDR2 SAAAGT. V shed 6 bases and J shed 7 bases, with 9 bases lying between them.

J is TRBJ1-4 and V is TRBV6-8; a possible D gene is TRBD1 (6 bases). Source: lymph node tissue, taken after IRX-2 immunotherapy. The receptor comes from a human donor with breast cancer. This CDR3 reads CASRDSAEKLFF. CDR3 sequence (DNA): TGTGCCAGCAGGGACAGTGCTGAAAAACTGTTTTTT.